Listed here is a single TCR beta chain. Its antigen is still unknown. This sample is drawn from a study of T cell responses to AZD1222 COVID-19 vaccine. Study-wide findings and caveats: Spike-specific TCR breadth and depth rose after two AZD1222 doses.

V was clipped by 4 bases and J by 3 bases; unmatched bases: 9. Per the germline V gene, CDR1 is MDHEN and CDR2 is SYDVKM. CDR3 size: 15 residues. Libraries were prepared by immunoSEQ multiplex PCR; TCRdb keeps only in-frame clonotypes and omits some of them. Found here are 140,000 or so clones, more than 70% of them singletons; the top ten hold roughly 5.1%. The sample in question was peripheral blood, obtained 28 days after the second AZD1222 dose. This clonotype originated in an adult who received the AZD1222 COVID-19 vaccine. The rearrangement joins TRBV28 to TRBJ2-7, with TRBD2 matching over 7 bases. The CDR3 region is CASSSPGGGSYEQYF. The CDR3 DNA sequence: TGTGCCAGCAGTTCCCCCGGCGGGGGAAGCTACGAGCAGTACTTC.